Sequencing of this TCR beta chain was carried out in a study of OX40 agonist ivuxolimab in advanced cancers. Study context: Patients received intravenous ivuxolimab every 2 weeks at 0.01 to 10 mg/kg. Patients with hepatocellular carcinoma, melanoma, renal cell or head and neck cancer made up the dose-escalation patients. Partial responses occurred in three patients (one hepatocellular carcinoma, two cutaneous melanoma). The study, taken as a whole, reports: Relative to CD4+, CD8+ T cells held more expanded clones on average.

TCRdb's table, derived via immunoSEQ multiplex PCR, lists solely in-frame clones and lacks some. The sample has roughly 40,000 clones; less than 90% are singletons. The V end was cut by 1 base, the J end by 1 base, with 9 bases between. Germline assignment: CDR1 SGHVS and CDR2 FNYEAQ. The CDR3 is 15 amino acids. As to this clone: The antigen is undetermined.

This receptor was taken from an adult with an advanced solid tumor such as melanoma, head and neck, liver or kidney cancer. The chain links TRBV7-6 to TRBJ2-3; the D gene is possibly TRBD2 (5 bases). The starting material was CD4+ or CD8+ T cells sorted from blood, obtained in a trial of the OX40 agonist ivuxolimab. CDR3 in amino acids: CASSLEARGTDTQYF. In DNA, the CDR3 is TGTGCCAGCAGCTTAGAGGCGCGGGGCACAGATACGCAGTATTTT. Complete variable domain (other parts from reference TRBV7-6 and TRBJ2-3): GAGVSQSPRYKVTKRGQDVALRCDPISGHVSLYWYRQALGQGPEFLTYFNYEAQQDKSGLPNDRFSAERPEGSISTLTIQRTEQRDSAMYRCASSLEARGTDTQYFGPGTRLTVL.